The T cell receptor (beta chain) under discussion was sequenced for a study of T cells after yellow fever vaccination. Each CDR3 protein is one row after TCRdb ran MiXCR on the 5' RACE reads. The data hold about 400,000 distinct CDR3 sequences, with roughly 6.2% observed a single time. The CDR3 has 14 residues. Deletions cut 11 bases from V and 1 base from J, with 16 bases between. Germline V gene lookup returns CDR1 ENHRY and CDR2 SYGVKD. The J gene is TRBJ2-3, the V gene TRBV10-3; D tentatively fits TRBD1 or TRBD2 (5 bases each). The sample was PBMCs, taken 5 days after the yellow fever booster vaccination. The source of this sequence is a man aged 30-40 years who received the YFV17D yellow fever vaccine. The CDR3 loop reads CAARGVAGTDTQYF. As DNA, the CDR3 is TGTGCCGCAAGAGGGGTTGCGGGCACAGATACGCAGTATTTT.